This T cell receptor beta chain was captured in a study of human T cells and chemical hapten exposure. Study as a whole: Small differences in pooled library volume mainly drove the variation in TCR yields per sample.

Extraction yielded total RNA from whole blood (unfractionated). Germline-derived CDR1 and CDR2 are LGHNT and FRNRAP. This CDR3 contains 20 residues. The V segment lost 1 base and the J segment 5 bases; nucleotides outside the gene matches: 20. The library attached unique molecular identifiers to individual cDNA molecules. TCRdb fed the 5' RACE reads into MiXCR, producing one record per CDR3 protein. This table holds about 81,000 distinct CDR3 sequences, 7% to 8% found once. In this sample, this clonotype turned up many times. The chain uses TRBV12-5 and TRBJ1-5, with TRBD1 matching over 7 bases. The sequence derives from a male donor in good health. CDR3: CASGLDNPTGWIADDQPQHF. Here the CDR3 DNA reads TGTGCTAGTGGTTTGGATAATCCGACAGGGTGGATAGCGGATGATCAGCCCCAGCATTTT.